This TCR beta chain comes out of a study of CD8 T cells in Susac syndrome. Reverse transcription of roughly 0.45 to 1 ug RNA used random hexamers. Amplification of the TCR beta CDR3 was carried out by immunoSEQ multiplex PCR, which spanned a total of 54 Vbeta and 13 Jbeta segments. TCRdb fed the immunoSEQ multiplex PCR reads into MiXCR, producing one record per CDR3 protein. The sample records roughly 50,000 distinct CDR3 sequences, about 91% being singletons. The CDR3 runs to 14 residues. Germline assignment: CDR1 LNHDA and CDR2 SQIVND (reference sequence). The V segment lost 8 bases and the J segment 0 bases; nucleotides outside the gene matches: 4.

The clonotype was recovered from a human donor in good health. Sequenced input: CD8+ T cells from PBMCs. The gene calls are TRBV19 and TRBJ2-3; TRBD1 matches at 8 bases. CDR3 DNA: TGTGCCAGTGACAGGGGCTTTAGCACAGATACGCAGTATTTT. It encodes CASDRGFSTDTQYF.